This T cell receptor (beta chain) was observed in a study of OX40 agonist ivuxolimab in advanced cancers. In the study overall: People who had prior anti-PD-1, anti-PD-L1 or anti-CTLA-4 therapy could take part, and around 39% had some.

This table comes from immunoSEQ multiplex PCR, and its TCRdb copy is limited to in-frame clones, with some not included. The data contain 25,000 to 35,000 clones, around 86% of them seen just once; the ten biggest clones take up 20% to 30%. On this clone: The antigen is undetermined.

CDR1 is SNHLY, CDR2 FYNNEI, per germline. Deletions cut 2 bases from V and 1 base from J, with 11 bases between. The CDR3 is 15 amino acids. Study observations and caveats: On average, a greater number of expanded clones characterised CD8+ T cells relative to CD4+. Determination of antigen specificity was not performed for the expanded peripheral T cells.

V usage is TRBV2 and J usage is TRBJ1-1; D gene uncertain. The TCR was taken from an adult with an advanced solid tumor such as melanoma, head and neck, liver or kidney cancer. The sample in question was CD4+ or CD8+ T cells sorted from blood, obtained in a trial of the OX40 agonist ivuxolimab. CDR3 protein: CASSEIRPPNTEAFF. As DNA, the CDR3 is TGTGCCAGCAGTGAAATAAGACCGCCGAACACTGAAGCTTTCTTT.